This T cell receptor beta chain was obtained from a study of T cell responses to AZD1222 COVID-19 vaccine. Study context: Second doses at about 4 or about 12 weeks were pooled.

Some clones are missing from TCRdb's copy, which holds only in-frame ones; the method was immunoSEQ multiplex PCR. The profile shows roughly 76,000 clones, about nine tenths of them singletons. CDR3 length: 17 residues. Germline CDR1 MRHNA, CDR2 SNTAGT. The ends were cut back, 5 bases at V and 1 base at J, with 20 bases in the middle. The starting material was peripheral blood, obtained on day 0 of AZD1222 vaccination. The receptor was derived from an adult in good health. This sequence joins TRBV6-4 and TRBJ1-1; TRBD1 is a possible D gene (5 bases). The CDR3 DNA reads as TGTGCCAGCAGTTCCGGCAGGGACCGTAACGAGAACACTGAAGCTTTCTTT. As protein: CASSSGRDRNENTEAFF.